One and the same sample provided the 11 T cell receptor beta chains below, sequenced in a study of blood T cell repertoires in COVID-19. Data came from immunoSEQ multiplex PCR; TCRdb stores just in-frame clones and leaves some out. The sample contains around 240,000 clones, around 93% of which appear only once. The sample consisted of PBMCs or T cells enriched from blood (not recorded which). The receptors stem from a human donor in a cohort exposed to, infected with or recovered from COVID-19 (not recorded which). The donor label of this sample is uncertain.

In this sample, this clone turned up once. V is TRBV2 and J is TRBJ1-1, with 7 bases lining up with TRBD1. Losses at the gene ends were 7 bases for V and 11 bases for J; bases not matched to a gene: 7. CDR1 is SNHLY, CDR2 FYNNEI, per germline. The CDR3 extends over 11 amino acids. CDR3 sequence: CASNSQGEAFF. The CDR3 nucleotides are TGTGCCAGCAACTCTCAGGGGGAGGCTTTCTTT.

The chain carries TRBV4-2 and TRBJ1-1; D is possibly TRBD1 (5 bases). CDR1 is LGHNA and CDR2 is YNFKEQ in the germline V gene. CDR3 length: 15 amino acids. V was clipped by 0 bases and J by 5 bases, with 13 bases between them. Written as DNA, the CDR3 is TGTGCCAGCAGCCAAGATTCAGGGCCAGGAACTGAAGCTTTCTTT. Translation: CASSQDSGPGTEAFF.

The V and J genes are TRBV2 and TRBJ1-3; D unclear. The CDR3 is made up of 13 amino acids. Germline-derived CDR1 and CDR2 are SNHLY and FYNNEI. The ends were cut back, 5 bases at V and 7 bases at J, with 12 bases in the middle. CDR3 residues: CASSYDPGNTIYF. As DNA, the CDR3 is TGTGCCAGCAGTTACGACCCGGGGAACACCATATATTTT.

The chain is built from TRBV29-1 and TRBJ1-1; D not resolved. CDR1 and CDR2 from the germline V gene are SQVTM and ANQGSEA. V lost 7 bases to trimming and J lost 0 bases, with 9 bases between them. This CDR3 is built from 12 residues. The CDR3 DNA follows: TGCAGCGGCTGGTCGGTGAACACTGAAGCTTTCTTT. Translated: CSGWSVNTEAFF.

Here the CDR3 DNA reads TGTGCCAGCAGCCAAGATTTTAGGCAGGGGAATGGCTACACCTTC. Protein sequence: CASSQDFRQGNGYTF. J is TRBJ1-2 and V is TRBV4-2, with a possible D match to TRBD1 (6 bases). V was shortened by 0 bases and J by 6 bases, with 14 bases between the two germline ends. The CDR3 runs 15 residues. CDR1 is LGHNA and CDR2 is YNFKEQ in the germline V gene.

The V gene is TRBV7-2, the J gene TRBJ1-5; D perhaps matches TRBD1 (6 bases). CDR1 SGHTA and CDR2 FQGNSA come from the germline V gene. Trimming removed 6 bases from V and 2 bases from J, with 14 bases in between. The CDR3 is 15 residues long. The CDR3 loop reads CASSLDSSGNQPQHF. In DNA, the CDR3 is TGTGCCAGCAGTTTGGACAGCTCGGGCAATCAGCCCCAGCATTTT.

V gene TRBV7-2 combines with J gene TRBJ2-5; D remains ambiguous. The CDR3 loop spans 13 amino acids. V lost 4 bases, J lost 2 bases, and 8 bases lay in between. Germline loops: CDR1 SGHTA, CDR2 FQGNSA. DNA for the CDR3: TGTGCCAGCAGCTCCCGCAGTCAAGAGACCCAGTACTTC. Residues: CASSSRSQETQYF.

The rearrangement links TRBV27 to TRBJ2-3; the D gene is possibly TRBD2 (6 bases). The V gene lost 4 bases and the J gene lost 4 bases, with 18 bases spanning the gap. The CDR3 has 16 residues. Germline values: CDR1 MNHEY, CDR2 SMNVEV (reference sequence). CDR3 residues: CASSSARARLADTQYF. The CDR3 coding sequence is TGTGCCAGCAGTTCCGCCCGAGCCCGACTAGCAGATACGCAGTATTTT.

This chain uses TRBV21-1 with TRBJ1-4. TRBV21-1 is classified as a pseudogene. This CDR3 is built from 16 residues. In DNA, the CDR3 is TGTGCCAGCAGCAAAATCGCTACGGAGGGTAATGAAAAACTGTTTTTT. Its protein is CASSKIATEGNEKLFF.

This chain links TRBV9 with TRBJ1-5; D unclear. Trimming left V 0 bases short and J 3 bases short, with 7 bases between. This CDR3 region has 14 residues. Germline-derived CDR1 and CDR2 are SGDLS and YYNGEE. CDR3 nucleotides: TGTGCCAGCAGCGTAGGAGTCCTCAATCAGCCCCAGCATTTT. It encodes CASSVGVLNQPQHF.

This chain joins TRBV5-6 and TRBJ1-1, with a tentative D call TRBD1 (6 bases). The CDR3 extends over 12 amino acids. Trimming pared 0 bases from V and 8 bases from J, leaving 8 bases between. From germline, CDR1 is SGHDT and CDR2 YYEEEE. This CDR3 reads CASSLGGQEAFF. CDR3 DNA sequence: TGTGCCAGCAGCTTGGGGGGACAAGAAGCTTTCTTT.